This note documents a single T cell receptor (beta chain) sequence. What this receptor recognizes is not known. No base quality values were provided; no much bigger clone lies one nucleotide off. Libraries were built with the immunoSEQ multiplex PCR assay. A mixture of 60 forward primers for TCR Vbeta segments and 13 reverse primers for TCR Jbeta segments was used in the multiplex PCR. The CDR3 region of rearranged TCR beta genes was amplified from genomic DNA with a multiplex PCR assay. The Illumina HiSeq System was used to sequence the amplified TCR beta libraries as 87-base-pair reads. The paper's processing steps were these. In a later analysis, some 80 million unique TCR beta chains were counted across the 500 to 850 repertoires, and roughly 11 million of these chains were shared by at least two donors. Raw reads were error-corrected and collapsed into unique sequences with a nearest-neighbor algorithm that merged closely related sequences to remove PCR and sequencing errors. V, D and J gene segments were assigned by aligning CDR3 sequences to IMGT reference sequences. For a sequence to be retained, a match of at least six nucleotides was required to both a V gene segment and a J gene segment. A rearrangement was called productive if the CDR3 had no stop codons and remained in frame with V and J, and every other rearrangement was called non-productive. Following IMGT convention, CDR3 was defined as the stretch from the second conserved V-encoded cysteine to the conserved J-encoded phenylalanine. In an earlier analysis of more than 550 of the donors, sequences lacking an unambiguous match to a single V gene segment were excluded. An earlier analysis of some 610 of the donors called V segments functional above 56.7% productive rearrangements and segregating when the between-donor standard deviation exceeded 5%. A statistical classification framework was built for diagnosing cytomegalovirus status from the catalog of TCR beta chain sequences. V and J gene assignment, in a later analysis, came from comparing TCR nucleotide sequences with IMGT/GENE-DB human TR gene sequences. The TCRdist pipeline was used in a later analysis to assign CDR3 sequences and most-parsimonious VDJ recombination scenarios. In a later analysis, each TCR beta chain was defined by its CDR3 amino acid sequence together with its V-gene family, and reads without a unique V-gene family were excluded. A later analysis removed roughly 590 highly shared, low-generation-probability nucleotide sequences to deal with suspected cross-contamination and a sequencing artifact. A later analysis calculated a clonal expansion index for each public chain from normalized within-repertoire ranks of inferred template counts. Generation probabilities in a later analysis came from a VDJ recombination model fitted to out-of-frame rearrangements, and those results were checked against IGoR. In a later analysis, hypergeometric tests were used to score TCR-TCR, TCR-HLA and TCR-CMV co-occurrence, with a repertoire-size bias correction applied to TCR pairs. To estimate false discovery rates, a later analysis permuted the HLA or CMV assignments 20 times. In a later analysis, co-occurring TCRs were grouped with DBSCAN, and TCRdist sequence similarity was added when clustering was performed within HLA-allele-positive subsets. For co-occurrence clustering, repertoires with fewer than 30,000 or more than 120,000 public chains were excluded, along with 4 to 6 repertoires with anomalous nucleotide sharing. TCRdb provides this immuneACCESS table in a form limited to in-frame rearrangements. Some clones are lacking; in checked studies, under half of them reflect an unresolved V gene, and why the rest are absent is not known. That table is the source of V, J and clone size, and D and trimming were worked out from the DNA. Recorded for this sample are some 180,000 clones; roughly 74% of them occurred a single time. In total, the top ten clones hold 1.5% to 2% of the sample.

The data belong to a study of cytomegalovirus exposure and HLA in healthy donors (dated 2017 in TCRdb). In the study overall: According to an earlier analysis of a few hundred of the donors, about 179 million T cells yielded roughly 100 million unique TCR beta sequences and 276 Gb of sequence data. Roughly 310 gigabases of sequencing data and tens of millions of unique TCR sequences were included in an early release covering roughly 700 HLA-typed donors. The genetic ancestry cluster associated with self-reported Caucasian donors included 70% to 85% of the roughly 360 genotyped donors. The study aimed to test whether cataloging public T cell receptors could reveal signatures of past pathogen exposure. The study used immunosequencing to profile the T cell repertoires of approximately 650 subjects and linked those repertoires to cytomegalovirus serostatus. A separate validation cohort of roughly 120 different subjects was used in addition to the roughly 620-subject first cohort. The study combined high-throughput TCR immunosequencing, statistical association of individual TCRs with disease status, and machine learning to predict cytomegalovirus infection status. In a later analysis, previously published TCR beta repertoires from 600 to 850 donors were re-analyzed and high-resolution HLA genotyping was added so that TCR occurrence patterns could be studied. Rather than using new phenotypic data, the later analysis identified candidate immune exposures from TCR beta sequences and from how often those sequences occurred across donors. To decide whether each TCR beta V gene segment behaved as functional or pseudogenic, an earlier analysis of some 600 of the donors relied on high-throughput TCR beta sequencing. Donor age, sex, ethnicity and CMV serostatus were collected together with the repertoire data. Genome-wide SNP genotypes for about 65% of the roughly 670 donors were used in a later genetic analysis, which treated that subset as a discovery cohort. All discovery cohort repertoires had been generated on a single sequencing platform. Both class I and class II loci were covered by HLA typing, at four-digit resolution. The number of donors typed differed by locus, with about 629-630 for A, B, C, DRB1 and DQB1, more than 500 for DQA1, 606 for DPA1, and 400 to 490 for DPB1. Roughly five DR-DQ haplotypes were treated as single units for association and clustering because of strong linkage in the cohort. Among 300 to 500 genotyped donors of the cohort, an average of about 240,000 unique TCR beta nucleotide sequences was sequenced per donor, of which about 18% were non-productive. The paper as a whole reports these results and caveats: Correlated functional status among segregating V segments might reflect linkage disequilibrium, but an unknown experimental factor could not be ruled out. In a later analysis, HLA-associated TCR beta chains showed more clonal expansion and lower generation probabilities than non-associated chains that were equally common. In a later analysis, most CMV-associated TCR beta chains were found to appear HLA-restricted, with HLA associations seemingly driven largely by CMV exposure. Only TCR beta chains were sequenced in this cohort, and the absence of alpha or paired-chain data limited detectable features. Because HLA typing was unavailable for some donors at each locus, only the typed subset was used in association tests. In an earlier analysis of approximately 590 of the donors, most TCR beta V segments appeared in productive rearrangements about 90% or about 30% of the time, broadly matching IMGT annotations. Strong co-occurrence of HLA alleles, especially DR and DQ, made assigning TCR associations to individual alleles difficult. About 15 rarely observed V segments, including chromosome 9 orphons, were excluded from the earlier analysis of several hundred of the donors because counts were too low. Cytomegalovirus status was reported to be diagnosed by the classifier with high specificity and sensitivity in both the original and validation cohorts. The presence/absence analyses assumed that sequencing depth was roughly uniform across donors, and that assumption may not be true. In vitro tests confirmed that a few of the cytomegalovirus-associated TCR beta chains recognize cytomegalovirus antigens. In a later analysis, the rate of TCR association differed among HLA loci, with DRB1 alleles having the most associated TCRs and HLA-C alleles having the fewest. In a later analysis, around 17,000 TCR beta sequences were associated with specific HLA alleles at a false discovery rate of 0.05. A further reported finding was that TCR beta sequences accurately predicted the HLA-A and HLA-B alleles for most subjects in the first cohort. A group of highly shared sequence variants was considered likely to be a technical artifact of the sequencing pipeline. The authors suggested that the approach could potentially be generalized to other disease states and immunological phenotypes. A later genetic analysis associated a missense DCLRE1C variant with V-gene and J-gene trimming of TCR beta chains, and an independent cohort replicated the association. A later genetic analysis reported fewer N-insertions in productive TCRs among donors in an Asian-associated ancestry cluster than the roughly 700-donor mean. Several of the top co-occurrence clusters appeared to be linked to parvovirus B19, influenza, CMV and Epstein-Barr virus, according to a later analysis. A total of fewer than 200 TCR beta chains were listed by the study as associated with cytomegalovirus. The only immune exposure information available for the cohort was CMV serostatus. Most TCR sequences were seen in very few donors, while some public TCRs were found in many individuals.

In total, more than 500 healthy bone marrow donors made up the cohort. At the time of sampling, all cohort members were nominally healthy, though unrecorded immune exposures were likely present. The donor tested CMV seronegative and was one of the 352 seronegative cohort members. A peripheral blood sample was collected from each donor, and TCR beta sequencing was performed on peripheral blood mononuclear cells. Genomic DNA extraction from the blood cell samples was performed with the Qiagen DNeasy Blood Extraction Kit. The sample comprised PBMCs. This TCR came from a woman under 40 in good health and CMV-seronegative.

The sequenced DNA is TGCGCCAGCAGCCAAGTAGGGACAGCGACCTACGAGCAGTACTTC. Translated, this is CASSQVGTATYEQYF. Rearrangement joined TRBV4-1 to TRBJ2-7, with 7 central nucleotides matching TRBD1. Taken from cysteine to phenylalanine, the CDR3 has 15 residues. Only CDR3 DNA is held: 45 bases, read in frame from base 1. From V the trimming removes 1 base and from J it removes 2 bases, while the gene matches leave 5 bases of the junction unaccounted for. Per the germline V gene, MGHRA is the CDR1 and YSYEKL is the CDR2.